This note documents a single T cell receptor beta chain sequence. Authors' processing steps: The authors estimated nucleated cell counts from reference gene primer amplification. TCRdb keeps only in-frame clones here, not all; method: immunoSEQ multiplex PCR. The V and J calls and clone size come from that table; D and trimming were worked out from the DNA. The sample yields roughly 65,000 clones, nearly 85% seen once. This CDR3 is built from 15 residues. This specimen belongs to a study of blood T cell repertoires in COVID-19. Study-level information: From the United States, Italy and Spain came samples of acute and convalescent COVID-19.

Sequenced material: peripheral blood. This chain uses TRBV21-1 with TRBJ1-2. TRBV21-1 is described as a pseudogene. This sequence was found in a human donor in a cohort sampled during active COVID-19. CDR3 sequence: CASSKVAGGGHGYTF. The CDR3, as DNA: TGTGCCAGCAGCAAAGTGGCGGGAGGGGGCCATGGCTACACCTTC.